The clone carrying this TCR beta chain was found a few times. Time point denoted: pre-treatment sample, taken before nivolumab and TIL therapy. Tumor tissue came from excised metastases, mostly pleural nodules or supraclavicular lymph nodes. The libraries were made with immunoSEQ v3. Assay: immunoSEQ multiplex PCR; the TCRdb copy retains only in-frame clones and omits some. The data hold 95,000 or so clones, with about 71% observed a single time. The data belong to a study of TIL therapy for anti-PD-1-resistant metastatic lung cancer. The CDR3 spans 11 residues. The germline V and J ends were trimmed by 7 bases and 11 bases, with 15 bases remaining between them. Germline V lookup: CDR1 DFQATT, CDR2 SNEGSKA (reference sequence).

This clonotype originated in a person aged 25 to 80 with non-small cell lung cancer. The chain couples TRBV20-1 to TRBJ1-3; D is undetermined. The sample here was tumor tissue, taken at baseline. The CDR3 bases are TGCAGTGACCTTAGAGGAACAGCCATATATTTT. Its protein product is CSDLRGTAIYF.